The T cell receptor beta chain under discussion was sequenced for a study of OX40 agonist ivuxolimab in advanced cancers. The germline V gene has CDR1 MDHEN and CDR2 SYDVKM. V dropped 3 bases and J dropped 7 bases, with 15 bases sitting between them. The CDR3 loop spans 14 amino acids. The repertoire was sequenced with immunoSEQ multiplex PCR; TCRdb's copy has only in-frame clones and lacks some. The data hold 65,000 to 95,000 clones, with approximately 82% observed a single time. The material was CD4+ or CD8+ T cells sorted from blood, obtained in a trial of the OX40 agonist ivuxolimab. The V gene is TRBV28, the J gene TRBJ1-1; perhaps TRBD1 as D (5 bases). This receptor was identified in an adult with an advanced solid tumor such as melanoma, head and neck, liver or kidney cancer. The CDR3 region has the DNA TGTGCCAGCAGTTTTCAGGCTTTGAGGGGTGAAGCTTTCTTT. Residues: CASSFQALRGEAFF.